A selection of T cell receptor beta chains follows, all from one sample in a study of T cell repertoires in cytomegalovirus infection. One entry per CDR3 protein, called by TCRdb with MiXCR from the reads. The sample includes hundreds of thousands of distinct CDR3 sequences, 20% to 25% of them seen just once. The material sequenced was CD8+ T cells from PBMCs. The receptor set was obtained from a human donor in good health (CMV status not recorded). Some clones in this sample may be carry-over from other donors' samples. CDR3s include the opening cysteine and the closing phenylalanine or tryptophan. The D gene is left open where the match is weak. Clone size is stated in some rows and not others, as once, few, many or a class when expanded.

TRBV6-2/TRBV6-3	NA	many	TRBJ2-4	TGTGCCAGCAGTTACGAGGGGAACATTCAGTACTTC	CASSYEGNIQYF
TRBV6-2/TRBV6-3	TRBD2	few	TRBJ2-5	TGTGCCAGCAGTTGGACGGGGCGGGAGGAGACCCAGTACTTC	CASSWTGREETQYF
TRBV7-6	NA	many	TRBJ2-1	TGTGCCAGCACCCCGGGGGTAGCGGAGTACAATGAGCAGTTCTTC	CASTPGVAEYNEQFF
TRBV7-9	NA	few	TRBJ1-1	TGTGCCAGCAGCCCCGTGGGGGTTTCGGTCACTGAAGCTTTCTTT	CASSPVGVSVTEAFF
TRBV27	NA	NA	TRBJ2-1	TGTGCCAGCAGTTCCGTCCTAGGGACGGTAGACAATGAGCAGTTCTTC	CASSSVLGTVDNEQFF
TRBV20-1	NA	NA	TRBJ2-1	TGCAGTGCTGTGGACCTAGTTCTGCCCGCCTACAATGAGCAGTTCTTC	CSAVDLVLPAYNEQFF
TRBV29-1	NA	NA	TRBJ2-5	TGCAGCGGCGAATGGGGGGGGGCAGAGACCCAGTACTTC	CSGEWGGAETQYF
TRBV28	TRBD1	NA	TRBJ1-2	TGTGCCAGCAATTGGGGATCTTTCAGGGGGTCGAACTATGGCTACACCTTC	CASNWGSFRGSNYGYTF
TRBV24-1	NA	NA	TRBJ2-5	TGTGCCACCAGTGATTTAGCCGGGGGCAACCAAGAGACCCAGTACTTC	CATSDLAGGNQETQYF
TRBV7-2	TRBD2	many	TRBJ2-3	TGTGCCAGCAGCTTAAAATGGTTAGCGGGGTCACATGCGGATACGCAGTATTTT	CASSLKWLAGSHADTQYF
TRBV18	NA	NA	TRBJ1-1	TGTGCCAGCTCACCCCAGTTTGGGGCAGGAGCCCGCGACACTGAAGCTTTCTTT	CASSPQFGAGARDTEAFF
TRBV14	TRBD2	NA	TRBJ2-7	TGTGCCAGCAGCCAAGATGATTCCCTAGCGGGGGCTCTGAACGAGCAGTACTTC	CASSQDDSLAGALNEQYF
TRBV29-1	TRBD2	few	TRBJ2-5	TGCAGCGTTGGAGGACTAGCCGGTGAGACCCAGTACTTC	CSVGGLAGETQYF
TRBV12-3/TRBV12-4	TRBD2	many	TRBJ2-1	TGTGCCAGCAGTTTACGGGGGGTGGATGAGCAGTTCTTC	CASSLRGVDEQFF
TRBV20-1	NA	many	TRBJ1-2	TGCAGTGCACTCGACGGAGACTATGGCTACACCTTC	CSALDGDYGYTF
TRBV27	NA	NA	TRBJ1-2	TGTGCCAGCAGTCTACAGGGCAGTCTCTCCTTTAACTATGGCTACACCTTC	CASSLQGSLSFNYGYTF
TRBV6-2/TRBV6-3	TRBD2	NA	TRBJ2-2	TGTGCCAGCAGTTACGAGCGGGGGCTCCTCCGAGAGACCGGGGAGCTGTTTTTT	CASSYERGLLRETGELFF
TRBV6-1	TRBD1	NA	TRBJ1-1	TGTGCCAGCAGTGAACCCCTGACAGGGATGAACACTGAAGCTTTCTTT	CASSEPLTGMNTEAFF
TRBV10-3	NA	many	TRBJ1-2	TGTGCCATCAGTCTTTGGGGGGAAGAATTCTATGGCTACACCTTC	CAISLWGEEFYGYTF
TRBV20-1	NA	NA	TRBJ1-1	TGCAGTGCTAGATCTCCAGGTAGAATGACTGAAGCTTTCTTT	CSARSPGRMTEAFF
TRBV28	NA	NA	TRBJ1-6	TGTGCCAGCAGGCCGTCGGGGGTGCGGAATTCACCCCTCCACTTT	CASRPSGVRNSPLHF
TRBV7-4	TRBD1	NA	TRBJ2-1	TGTGCCAGCAGCCCCGGGACAGGGGAGGATATCAATGAGCAGTTCTTC	CASSPGTGEDINEQFF
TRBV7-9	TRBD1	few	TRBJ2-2	TGTGCCAGCAGCTTCGGACAGGGGTCCACCGGGGAGCTGTTTTTT	CASSFGQGSTGELFF
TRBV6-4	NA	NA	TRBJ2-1	TGTGCCAGCAGTGACGGGGACTACAATGAGCAGTTCTTC	CASSDGDYNEQFF
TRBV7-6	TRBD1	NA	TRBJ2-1	TGTGCCAGCAGCGGGGGACAGGGTTATGAGCAGTTCTTC	CASSGGQGYEQFF
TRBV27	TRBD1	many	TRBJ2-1	TGTGCCACCGGGACAGGGGGGGGTAATGAGCAGTTCTTC	CATGTGGGNEQFF
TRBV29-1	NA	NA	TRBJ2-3	TGCAGCGCCACGGGGACTAGCACAGATACGCAGTATTTT	CSATGTSTDTQYF
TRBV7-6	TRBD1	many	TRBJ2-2	TGTGCCAGCAGCTCTCGACAGGGAGACACCGGGGAGCTGTTTTTT	CASSSRQGDTGELFF